The 5 T cell receptor beta chains below all came from one sample that was sequenced in a study of blood T cell repertoires in COVID-19. Profiled with immunoSEQ multiplex PCR; TCRdb holds only in-frame clones, not every one. Found here are about 150,000 clones, approximately 85% of them singletons; the top ten hold over 0.55%. Sample: peripheral blood. These TCRs come from a man in his sixties with COVID-19, enrolled during active disease.

The gene calls are TRBV19 and TRBJ1-5; TRBD1 agrees at 11 bases. The CDR3 sequence is 17 residues long. Germline V gene data show CDR1 as LNHDA and CDR2 as SQIVND (reference sequence). V shed 0 bases, J shed 4 bases, and the junction held 5 bases outside the gene matches. The CDR3 here is CASSIDSGTGGNQPQHF. CDR3 nucleotides: TGTGCCAGTAGTATAGACTCCGGGACAGGGGGAAATCAGCCCCAGCATTTT.

The chain combines TRBV27 with TRBJ1-6, with D possibly TRBD1 on 6 matching bases. CDR1 and CDR2 from the germline V gene are MNHEY and SMNVEV (reference sequence). The CDR3 is 14 amino acids. V lost 4 bases to trimming and J lost 4 bases, with 8 bases between them. CDR3 bases: TGTGCCAGCAGTTACAGGGATTATAATTCACCCCTCCACTTT. This gives the protein CASSYRDYNSPLHF.

The CDR3 is CAWQTGTYGYTF. The CDR3 DNA reads as TGTGCCTGGCAGACAGGGACCTATGGCTACACCTTC. The V gene is TRBV30, the J gene TRBJ1-2; TRBD1 matches at 7 bases. Germline V gene data show CDR1 as GTSNPN and CDR2 as SVGIG (reference sequence). The CDR3 has 12 amino acids. V was clipped by 5 bases and J by 4 bases; unmatched bases: 4. Complete variable domain (other parts from reference TRBV30 and TRBJ1-2): SQTIHQWPATLVQPVGSPLSLECTVEGTSNPNLYWYRQAAGRGLQLLFYSVGIGQISSEVPQNLSASRPQDRQFILSSKKLLLSDSGFYLCAWQTGTYGYTFGSGTRLTVV.

In this sample, this clone turned up once. The chain links TRBV2 to TRBJ1-1, with D perhaps TRBD1 (6 bases). The CDR3 contains 15 residues. CDR1 is SNHLY and CDR2 is FYNNEI in the germline V gene. Trimming took off 2 bases at V and 1 base at J, with 11 bases between the two ends. The CDR3 sequence: CASSEWGLGNTEAFF. DNA for the CDR3: TGTGCCAGCAGTGAATGGGGGCTCGGGAACACTGAAGCTTTCTTT.

The gene calls are TRBV19 and TRBJ2-1, with TRBD1 matching 10 bases. CDR1 and CDR2 (germline): LNHDA, SQIVND (reference sequence). V was pared by 5 bases and J by 8 bases, with 9 bases of the junction left unmatched. This CDR3 region has 15 residues. The CDR3 here is CASSPRGTGADEQFF. The CDR3 nucleotides are TGTGCCAGTAGTCCCCGAGGGACAGGGGCCGATGAGCAGTTCTTC.